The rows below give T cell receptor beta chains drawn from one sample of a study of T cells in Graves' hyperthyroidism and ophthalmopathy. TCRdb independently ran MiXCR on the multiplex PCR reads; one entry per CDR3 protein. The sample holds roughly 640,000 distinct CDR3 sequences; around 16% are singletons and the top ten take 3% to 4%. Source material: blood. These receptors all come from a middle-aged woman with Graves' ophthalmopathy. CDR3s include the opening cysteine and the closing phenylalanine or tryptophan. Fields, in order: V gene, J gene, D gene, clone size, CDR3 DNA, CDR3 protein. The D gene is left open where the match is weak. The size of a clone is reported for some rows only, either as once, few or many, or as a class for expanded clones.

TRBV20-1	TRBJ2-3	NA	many	TGCAGTGCTAGAACCCGCTATAGCACAGATACGCAGTATTTT	CSARTRYSTDTQYF
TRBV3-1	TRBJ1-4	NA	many	TGTGCCAGCAGCCATAACGGAAAAAAACTGTTTTTT	CASSHNGKKLFF
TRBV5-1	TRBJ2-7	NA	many	TGCGCCAGCGCGACGGGGCTAGCAAGCTACGAGCAGTACTTC	CASATGLASYEQYF
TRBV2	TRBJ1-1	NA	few	TGTGCCAGAGGGGACGGAAACACTGAAGCTTTCTTT	CARGDGNTEAFF
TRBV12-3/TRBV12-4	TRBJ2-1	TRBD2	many	TGTGCCAGCAGTTTTGGGGGGACTAGCTCCTACAATGAGCAGTTCTTC	CASSFGGTSSYNEQFF
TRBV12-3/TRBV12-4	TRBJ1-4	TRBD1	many	TGTGCCAGCAAATTTACAGGGGGCGTTGGAAATGAAAAACTGTTTTTT	CASKFTGGVGNEKLFF
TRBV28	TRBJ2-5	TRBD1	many	TGTGCCAGCAGTCAGGACAGGGGGCCTTACATAAAAGAGACCCAGTACTTC	CASSQDRGPYIKETQYF
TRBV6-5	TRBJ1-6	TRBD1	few	TGTGCCAGCAGTTACTCCCCACGCTTTCCGGGACAGGGGGATTCACCCCTCCACTTT	CASSYSPRFPGQGDSPLHF
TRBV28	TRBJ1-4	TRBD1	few	TGTGCCAGCAGTACTCCGAGGACAGGGGTCGAAAAACTGTTTTTT	CASSTPRTGVEKLFF
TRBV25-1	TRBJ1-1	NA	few	TGTGCCAGCAGTGCCTATTACTCTTTGGGCACTGAAGCTTTCTTT	CASSAYYSLGTEAFF
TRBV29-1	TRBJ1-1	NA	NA	TGCAGCGTAACGCTGGGAAACACTGAAGCTTTCTTT	CSVTLGNTEAFF
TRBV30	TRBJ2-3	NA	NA	TGTGCCTGGAGTGTAGGATCGGGGGCGAGCACAGATACGCAGTATTTT	CAWSVGSGASTDTQYF
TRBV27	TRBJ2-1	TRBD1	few	TGTGCCAGCAGCGTAAGACAGGGGAATGAGCAGTTCTTC	CASSVRQGNEQFF
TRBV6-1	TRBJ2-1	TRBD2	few	TGTGCCAGCAGTGATGGTCTAGCGGAGTACAATGAGCAGTTCTTC	CASSDGLAEYNEQFF
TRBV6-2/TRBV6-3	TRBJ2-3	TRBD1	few	TGTGCCAGCAGTTACCCGCCGGGACAGGGAACAGATACGCAGTATTTT	CASSYPPGQGTDTQYF
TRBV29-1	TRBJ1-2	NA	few	TGCAGCGTTGACCAGGAGGCAGGTTGGCCAATAAACTATGGCTACACCTTC	CSVDQEAGWPINYGYTF
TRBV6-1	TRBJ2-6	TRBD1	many	TGTGCCAGCAGTCCCGGGACAGGGACTGGGGCCAACGTCCTGACTTTC	CASSPGTGTGANVLTF
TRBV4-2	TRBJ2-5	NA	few	TGTGCCAGCAGCCAAGATGCCGCCGCGGGAGAGACCCAGTACTTC	CASSQDAAAGETQYF
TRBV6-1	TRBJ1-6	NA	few	TGTGCCAGCACCCTTGACATTTACTCCTATAATTCACCCCTCCACTTT	CASTLDIYSYNSPLHF
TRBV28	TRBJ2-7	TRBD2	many	TGTGCCAGCGGGACTAGCGGGAGGGTATCCGAGCAGTACTTC	CASGTSGRVSEQYF
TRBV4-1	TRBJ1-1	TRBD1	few	TGCGCCAGCAGCCAGGACAGGGGGGACACTGAAGCTTTCTTT	CASSQDRGDTEAFF
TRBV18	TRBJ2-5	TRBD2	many	TGTGCCAGCTCACCTCCTAGCGGGAGGGCCCAAGAGACCCAGTACTTC	CASSPPSGRAQETQYF
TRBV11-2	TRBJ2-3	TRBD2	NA	TGTGCCAGCAGCCAACATCGGGAGGGAGGCACAGATACGCAGTATTTT	CASSQHREGGTDTQYF
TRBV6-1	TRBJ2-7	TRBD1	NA	TGTGCCAGCAGACGACAGGGGGGGGTCTACGAGCAGTACTTC	CASRRQGGVYEQYF
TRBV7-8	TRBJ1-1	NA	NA	TGTGCCAGCAGCTTAAGGTGGGGGAACACTGAAGCTTTCTTT	CASSLRWGNTEAFF
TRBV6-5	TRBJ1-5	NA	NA	TGTGCCAGCAGTTACGGCCGGTATCAGCCCCAGCATTTT	CASSYGRYQPQHF
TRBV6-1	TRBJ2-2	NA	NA	TGTGCCAGCAAACGGGACTTGACGAACACCGGGGAGCTGTTTTTT	CASKRDLTNTGELFF
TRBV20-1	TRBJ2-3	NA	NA	TGCAGTCGAGAGGGGGGCGTCGGGGGCACAGATACGCAGTATTTT	CSREGGVGGTDTQYF
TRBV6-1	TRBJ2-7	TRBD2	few	TGTGCCAGCAGTGAAGTAGCGGGGGGAACCTACGAGCAGTACTTC	CASSEVAGGTYEQYF
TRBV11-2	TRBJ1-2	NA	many	TGTGCCAGCAGCTTAGATAACAGTCGGATTAATGGCTACACCTTC	CASSLDNSRINGYTF
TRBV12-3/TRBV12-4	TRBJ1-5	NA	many	TGTGCCAGCAGTCCGGACCCAAATCAGCCCCAGCATTTT	CASSPDPNQPQHF
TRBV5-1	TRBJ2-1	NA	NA	TGCGCCAGCAGCTTGGTAGCGGACAGAGGTAACAATGAGCAGTTCTTC	CASSLVADRGNNEQFF
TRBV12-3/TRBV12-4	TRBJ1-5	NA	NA	TGTGCCAGCGGCCTCGGCGGGGGTTATAGCAATCAGCCCCAGCATTTT	CASGLGGGYSNQPQHF
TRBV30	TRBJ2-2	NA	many	TGTGCCTGGAGCTTACTCTCGGGTTCGGGGGAGCTGTTTTTT	CAWSLLSGSGELFF
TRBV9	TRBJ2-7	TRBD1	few	TGTGCCAGCAGCCCCCGGGACAGGCATTACGAGCAGTACTTC	CASSPRDRHYEQYF
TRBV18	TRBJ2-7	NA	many	TGTGCCAGCTCAGCAAGGCCCGGTGGGCAGGAGACCTACGAGCAGTACTTC	CASSARPGGQETYEQYF
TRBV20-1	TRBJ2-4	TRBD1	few	TGCAGTGCTAGAGCAGGGACAGGGGGCCCAGACATTCAGTACTTC	CSARAGTGGPDIQYF
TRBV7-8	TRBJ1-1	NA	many	TGTGCCAGCAGCTTAGCGGTACAGGGGAACACTGAAGCTTTCTTT	CASSLAVQGNTEAFF
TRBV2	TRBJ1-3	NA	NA	TGTGCCAGCAGTGAAGGTCAAGGAAACACCATATATTTT	CASSEGQGNTIYF
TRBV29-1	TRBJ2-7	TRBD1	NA	TGCAGCGTTGAGGACAGGAGCTCCTACGAGCAGTACTTC	CSVEDRSSYEQYF
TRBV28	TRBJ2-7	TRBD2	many	TGTGCCAGCAGTCCCCGACTAGCGGGGTACTCCTACGAGCAGTACTTC	CASSPRLAGYSYEQYF
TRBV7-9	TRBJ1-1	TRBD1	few	TGTGCCAGCAGCTTTATAACAGGGGGCAACACTGAAGCTTTCTTT	CASSFITGGNTEAFF
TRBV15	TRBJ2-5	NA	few	TGTGCCACCAGCGCCTGGAGCCGGGACACCGAACAAGAGACCCAGTACTTC	CATSAWSRDTEQETQYF
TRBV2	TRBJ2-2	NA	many	TGTGCCCCTAACACCGGGGAGCTGTTTTTT	CAPNTGELFF
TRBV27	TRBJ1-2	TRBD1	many	TGTGCCAGCAGCGCAGGGGGCGCCTCTAACTATGGCTACACCTTC	CASSAGGASNYGYTF
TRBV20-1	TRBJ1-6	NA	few	TGCAGTGCTACCGGGGTTCTTACGGATAATTCACCCCTCCACTTT	CSATGVLTDNSPLHF
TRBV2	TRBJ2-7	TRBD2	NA	TGTGCCAGCAGTGAAGCCGAGGGAGGGAGAGACTACGAGCAGTACTTC	CASSEAEGGRDYEQYF
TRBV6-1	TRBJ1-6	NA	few	TGTGCCAGCAGCCGACAGGCTACCTATTCACCCCTCCACTTT	CASSRQATYSPLHF
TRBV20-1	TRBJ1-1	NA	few	TGCAGTGCTAAACGTCCTGGAGGGAACACTGAAGCTTTCTTT	CSAKRPGGNTEAFF
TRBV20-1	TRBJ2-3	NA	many	TGCAGTGCTAGATCTCCTAGCACAGATACGCAGTATTTT	CSARSPSTDTQYF
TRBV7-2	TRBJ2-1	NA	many	TGTGCCAGCAGTTCGACCCGTCTAGCGACGACCTACAATGAGCAGTTCTTC	CASSSTRLATTYNEQFF
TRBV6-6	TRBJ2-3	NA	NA	TGTGCCAGCAGTTACGGGACATCTCGAACAGATACGCAGTATTTT	CASSYGTSRTDTQYF
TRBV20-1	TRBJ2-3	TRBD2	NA	TGCAGTGTCTCAAGGACTAGCGGGATCGCAGATACGCAGTATTTT	CSVSRTSGIADTQYF
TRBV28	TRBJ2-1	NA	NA	TGTGCCAGCAGTAGGCAGGGTGAGCAGTTCTTC	CASSRQGEQFF
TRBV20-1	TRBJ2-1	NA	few	TGCAGTGCTAGAGTGGGCAAGAGCTCCTACAATGAGCAGTTCTTC	CSARVGKSSYNEQFF
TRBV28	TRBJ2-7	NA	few	TGTGCCAGCATTTTCCCCGGGAGTCAACACGAGCAGTACTTC	CASIFPGSQHEQYF